Here is one T cell receptor beta chain with its context. The antigen is undetermined. This sample was taken from a study of T cell repertoires in cytomegalovirus infection. MiXCR was run by TCRdb on the reads, yielding one entry per CDR3 protein. The table includes roughly 80,000 distinct CDR3 sequences, approximately 24% detected once. V was cut by 5 bases and J by 3 bases, with 19 bases left in between. The CDR3 runs 16 residues. Germline V gives CDR1 MDHEN, CDR2 SYDVKM. This rearrangement joins TRBV28 to TRBJ1-1; perhaps TRBD1 as D (6 bases). Here the sequenced sample was CD8+ T cells from cultured PBMCs, taken from culture after CMV antigen stimulation. The receptor's source is a human donor in good health (CMV status not recorded). Some clones in this sample may be carry-over from other donors' samples. CDR3 bases: TGTGCCAGCAGTCCAGGGGAGGGTTATCGTGACACTGAAGCTTTCTTT. This encodes CASSPGEGYRDTEAFF.